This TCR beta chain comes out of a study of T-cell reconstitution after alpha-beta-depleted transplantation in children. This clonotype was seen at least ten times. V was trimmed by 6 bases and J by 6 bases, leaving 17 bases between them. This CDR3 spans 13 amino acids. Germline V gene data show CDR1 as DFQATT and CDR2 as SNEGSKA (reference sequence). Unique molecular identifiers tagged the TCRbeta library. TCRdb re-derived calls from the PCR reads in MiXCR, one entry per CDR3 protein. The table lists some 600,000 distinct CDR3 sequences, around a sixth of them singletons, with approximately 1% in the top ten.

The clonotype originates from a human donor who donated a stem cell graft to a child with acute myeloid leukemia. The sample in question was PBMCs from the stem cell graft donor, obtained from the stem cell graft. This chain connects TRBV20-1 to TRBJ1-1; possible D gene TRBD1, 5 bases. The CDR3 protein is CSARPGGSAEAFF. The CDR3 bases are TGCAGTGCCCGACCCGGGGGTTCGGCTGAAGCTTTCTTT.